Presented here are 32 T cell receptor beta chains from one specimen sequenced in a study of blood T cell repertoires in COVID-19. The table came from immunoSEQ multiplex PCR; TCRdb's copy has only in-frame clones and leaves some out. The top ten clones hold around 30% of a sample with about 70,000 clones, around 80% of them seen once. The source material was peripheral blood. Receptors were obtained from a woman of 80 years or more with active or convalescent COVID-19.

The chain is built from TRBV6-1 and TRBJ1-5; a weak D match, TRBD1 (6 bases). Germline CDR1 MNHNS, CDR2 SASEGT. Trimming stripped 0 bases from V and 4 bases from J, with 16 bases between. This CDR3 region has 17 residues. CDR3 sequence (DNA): TGTGCCAGCAGTGAAGCGCTTCAGGGGCGTCTTAATCAGCCCCAGCATTTT. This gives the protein CASSEALQGRLNQPQHF.

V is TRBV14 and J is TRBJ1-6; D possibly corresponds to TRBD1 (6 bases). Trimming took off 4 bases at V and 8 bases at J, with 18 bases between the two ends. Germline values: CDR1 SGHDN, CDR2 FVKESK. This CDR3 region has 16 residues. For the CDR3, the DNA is TGTGCCAGCAGCCGAAGGGGGGGGTCAAGGGATTCACCCCTCCACTTT. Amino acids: CASSRRGGSRDSPLHF.

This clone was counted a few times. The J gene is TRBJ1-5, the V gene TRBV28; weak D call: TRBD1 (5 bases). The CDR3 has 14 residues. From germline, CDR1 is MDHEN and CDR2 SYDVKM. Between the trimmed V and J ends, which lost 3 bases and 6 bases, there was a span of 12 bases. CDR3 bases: TGTGCCAGCAGTTTTCGGGGGAGGGCTCAGCCCCAGCATTTT. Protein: CASSFRGRAQPQHF.

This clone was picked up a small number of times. The CDR3 loop reads CASSPEDSPLHF. CDR3 DNA: TGTGCCAGCTCACCAGAGGATTCACCCCTCCACTTT. The chain couples TRBV18 to TRBJ1-6; D call uncertain. The CDR3 has 12 residues. CDR1 and CDR2 (germline): KGHSH, LQKENI. The V end was cut by 2 bases, the J end by 8 bases, with 4 bases between.

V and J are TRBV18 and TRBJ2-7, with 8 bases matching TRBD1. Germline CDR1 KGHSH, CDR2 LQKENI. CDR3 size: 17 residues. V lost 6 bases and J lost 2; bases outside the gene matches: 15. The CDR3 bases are TGTGCCAGCTCTACGGGACAGGCTAAAAACCTCCCCTACGAGCAGTACTTC. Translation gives CASSTGQAKNLPYEQYF.

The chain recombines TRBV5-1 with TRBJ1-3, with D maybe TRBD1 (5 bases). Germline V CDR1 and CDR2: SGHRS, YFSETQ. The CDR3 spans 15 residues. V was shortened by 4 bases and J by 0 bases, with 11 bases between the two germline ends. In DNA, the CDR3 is TGCGCCAGCAGCGAGGACACGAGCTCTGGAAACACCATATATTTT. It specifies CASSEDTSSGNTIYF.

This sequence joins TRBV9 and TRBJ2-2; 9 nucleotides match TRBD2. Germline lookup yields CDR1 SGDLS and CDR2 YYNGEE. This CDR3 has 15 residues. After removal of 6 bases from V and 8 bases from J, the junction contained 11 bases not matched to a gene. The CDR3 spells CASTAPGTSFGELFF. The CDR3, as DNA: TGTGCCAGCACCGCACCCGGGACTAGCTTTGGGGAGCTGTTTTTT.

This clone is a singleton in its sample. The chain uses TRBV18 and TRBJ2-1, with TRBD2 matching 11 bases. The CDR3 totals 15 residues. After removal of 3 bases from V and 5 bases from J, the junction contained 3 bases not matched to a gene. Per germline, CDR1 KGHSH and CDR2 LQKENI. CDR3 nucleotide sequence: TGTGCCAGCTCACCGACTAGCGGGGCCCACAATGAGCAGTTCTTC. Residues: CASSPTSGAHNEQFF.

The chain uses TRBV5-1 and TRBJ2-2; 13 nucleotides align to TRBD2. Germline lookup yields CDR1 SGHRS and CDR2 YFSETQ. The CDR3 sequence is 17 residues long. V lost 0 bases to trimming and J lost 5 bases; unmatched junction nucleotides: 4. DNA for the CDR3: TGCGCCAGCAGCTTGGGCGCGGGACTAGCGGGGACCGGGGAGCTGTTTTTT. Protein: CASSLGAGLAGTGELFF.

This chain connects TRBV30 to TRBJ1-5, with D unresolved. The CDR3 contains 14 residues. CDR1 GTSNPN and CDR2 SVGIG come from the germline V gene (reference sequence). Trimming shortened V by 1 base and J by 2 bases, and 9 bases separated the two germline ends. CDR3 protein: CAWSGDIGNQPQHF. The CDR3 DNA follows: TGTGCCTGGAGTGGAGACATTGGCAATCAGCCCCAGCATTTT.

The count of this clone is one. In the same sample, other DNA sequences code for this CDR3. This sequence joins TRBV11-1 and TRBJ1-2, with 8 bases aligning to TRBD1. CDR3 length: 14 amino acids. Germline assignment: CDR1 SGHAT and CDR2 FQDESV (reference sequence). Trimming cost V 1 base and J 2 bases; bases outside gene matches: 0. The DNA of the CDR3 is TGTGCCAGCAGCTTAGACAGGGGGAACTATGGCTACACCTTC. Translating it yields CASSLDRGNYGYTF.

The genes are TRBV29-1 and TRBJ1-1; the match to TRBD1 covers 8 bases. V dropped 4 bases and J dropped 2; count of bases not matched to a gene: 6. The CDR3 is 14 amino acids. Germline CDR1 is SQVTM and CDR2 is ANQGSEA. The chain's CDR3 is CSVAQGAGNTEAFF. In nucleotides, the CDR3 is TGCAGCGTTGCCCAGGGGGCAGGAAACACTGAAGCTTTCTTT.

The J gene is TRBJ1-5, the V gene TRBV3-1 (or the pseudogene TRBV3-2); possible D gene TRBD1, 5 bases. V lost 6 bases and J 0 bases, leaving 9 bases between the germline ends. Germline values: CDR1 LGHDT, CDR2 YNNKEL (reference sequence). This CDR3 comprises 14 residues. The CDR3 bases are TGTGCCAGCAGTGAAAGGGGTAGCAATCAGCCCCAGCATTTT. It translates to CASSERGSNQPQHF.

CDR3 protein: CASSEGQVNEKLFF. Here the CDR3 DNA reads TGTGCCAGCAGCGAGGGACAGGTTAATGAAAAACTGTTTTTT. The rearrangement joins TRBV9 to TRBJ1-4, with 8 positions matching TRBD1. CDR1 is SGDLS and CDR2 is YYNGEE in the germline V gene. This CDR3 is built from 14 residues. V was pared by 3 bases and J by 4 bases, with 2 bases of the junction left unmatched. The complete variable domain, with remaining parts taken from reference TRBV9 and TRBJ1-4, reads DSGVTQTPKHLITATGQRVTLRCSPRSGDLSVYWYQQSLDQGLQFLIQYYNGEERAKGNILERFSAQQFPDLHSELNLSSLELGDSALYFCASSEGQVNEKLFFGSGTQLSVL.

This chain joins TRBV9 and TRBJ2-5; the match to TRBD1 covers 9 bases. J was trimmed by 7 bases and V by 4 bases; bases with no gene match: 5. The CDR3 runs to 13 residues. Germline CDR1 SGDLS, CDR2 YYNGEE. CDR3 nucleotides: TGTGCCAGCAGCCGGGACAGGGACGGGACCCAGTACTTC. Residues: CASSRDRDGTQYF.

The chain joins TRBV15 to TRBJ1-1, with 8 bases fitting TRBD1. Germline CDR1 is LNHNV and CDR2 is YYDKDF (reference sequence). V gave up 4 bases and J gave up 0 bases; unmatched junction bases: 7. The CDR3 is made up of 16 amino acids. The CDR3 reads CATSTWTGSMNTEAFF. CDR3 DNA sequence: TGTGCCACCAGCACATGGACAGGGTCGATGAACACTGAAGCTTTCTTT.

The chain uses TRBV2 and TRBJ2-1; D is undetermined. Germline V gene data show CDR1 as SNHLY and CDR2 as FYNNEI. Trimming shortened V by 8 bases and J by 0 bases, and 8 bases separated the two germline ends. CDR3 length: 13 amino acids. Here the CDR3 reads CASGYSSYNEQFF. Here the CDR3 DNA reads TGTGCCAGCGGGTACAGCTCCTACAATGAGCAGTTCTTC.

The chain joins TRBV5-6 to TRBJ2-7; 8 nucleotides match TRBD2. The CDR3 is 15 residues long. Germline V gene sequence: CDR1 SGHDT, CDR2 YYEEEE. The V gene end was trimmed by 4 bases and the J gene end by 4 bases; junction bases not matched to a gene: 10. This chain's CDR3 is CASSPGPGLGYEQYF. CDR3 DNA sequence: TGTGCCAGCAGCCCGGGGCCGGGACTAGGGTACGAGCAGTACTTC.

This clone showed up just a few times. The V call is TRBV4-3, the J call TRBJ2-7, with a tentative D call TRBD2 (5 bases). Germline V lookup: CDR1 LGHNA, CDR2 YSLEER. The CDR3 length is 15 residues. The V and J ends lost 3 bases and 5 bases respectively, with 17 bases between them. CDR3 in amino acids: CASSHAQTRAHEQYF. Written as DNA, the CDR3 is TGCGCCAGCAGCCACGCCCAAACTAGGGCTCACGAGCAGTACTTC.

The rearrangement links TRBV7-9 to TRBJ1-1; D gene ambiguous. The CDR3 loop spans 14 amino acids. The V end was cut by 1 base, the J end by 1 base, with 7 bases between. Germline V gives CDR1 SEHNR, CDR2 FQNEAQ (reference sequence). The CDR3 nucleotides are TGTGCCAGCAGCTTAGAAACGGGGAACACTGAAGCTTTCTTT. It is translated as CASSLETGNTEAFF. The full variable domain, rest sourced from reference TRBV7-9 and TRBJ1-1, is DTGVSQNPRHKITKRGQNVTFRCDPISEHNRLYWYRQTLGQGPEFLTYFQNEAQLEKSRLLSDRFSAERPKGSFSTLEIQRTEQGDSAMYLCASSLETGNTEAFFGQGTRLTVV.

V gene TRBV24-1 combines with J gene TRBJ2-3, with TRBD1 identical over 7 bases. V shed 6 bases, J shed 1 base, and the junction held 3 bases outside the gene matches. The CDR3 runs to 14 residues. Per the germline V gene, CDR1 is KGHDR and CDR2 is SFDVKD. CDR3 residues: CATSSGGGTDTQYF. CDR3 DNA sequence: TGTGCCACCAGTTCAGGGGGTGGCACAGATACGCAGTATTTT.

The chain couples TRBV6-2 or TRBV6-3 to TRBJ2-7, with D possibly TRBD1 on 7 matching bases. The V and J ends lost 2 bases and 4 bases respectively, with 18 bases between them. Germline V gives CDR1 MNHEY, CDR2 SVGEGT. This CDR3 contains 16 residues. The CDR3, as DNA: TGTGCCAGCAGTTACCCTCTACAGGGGAGGACTTACGAGCAGTACTTC. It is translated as CASSYPLQGRTYEQYF.

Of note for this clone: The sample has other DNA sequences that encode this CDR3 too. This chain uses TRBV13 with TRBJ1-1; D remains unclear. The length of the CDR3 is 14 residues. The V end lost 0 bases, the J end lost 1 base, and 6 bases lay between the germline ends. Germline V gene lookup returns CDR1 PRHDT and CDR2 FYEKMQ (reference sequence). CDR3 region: CASSLGRGNTEAFF. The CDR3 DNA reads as TGTGCCAGCAGCTTAGGACGGGGGAACACTGAAGCTTTCTTT. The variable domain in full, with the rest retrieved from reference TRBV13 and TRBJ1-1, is AAGVIQSPRHLIKEKRETATLKCYPIPRHDTVYWYQQGPGQDPQFLISFYEKMQSDKGSIPDRFSAQQFSDYHSELNMSSLELGDSALYFCASSLGRGNTEAFFGQGTRLTVV.

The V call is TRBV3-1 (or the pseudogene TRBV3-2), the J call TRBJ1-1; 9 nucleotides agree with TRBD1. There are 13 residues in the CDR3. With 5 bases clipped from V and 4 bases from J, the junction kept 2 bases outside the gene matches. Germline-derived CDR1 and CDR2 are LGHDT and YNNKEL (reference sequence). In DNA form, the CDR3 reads TGTGCCAGCAGCGGGGACAGGGCCACTGAAGCTTTCTTT. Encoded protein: CASSGDRATEAFF.

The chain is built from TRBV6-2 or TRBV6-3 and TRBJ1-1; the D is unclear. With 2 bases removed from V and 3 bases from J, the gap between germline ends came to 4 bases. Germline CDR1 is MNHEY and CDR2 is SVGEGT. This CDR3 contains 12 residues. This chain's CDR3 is CASSYQDTEAFF. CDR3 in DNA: TGTGCCAGCAGTTACCAGGACACTGAAGCTTTCTTT.

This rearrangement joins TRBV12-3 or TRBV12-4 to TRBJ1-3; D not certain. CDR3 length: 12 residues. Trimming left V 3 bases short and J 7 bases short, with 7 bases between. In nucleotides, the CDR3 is TGTGCCAGCAGTTTTCCGGTGAACACCATATATTTT. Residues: CASSFPVNTIYF.

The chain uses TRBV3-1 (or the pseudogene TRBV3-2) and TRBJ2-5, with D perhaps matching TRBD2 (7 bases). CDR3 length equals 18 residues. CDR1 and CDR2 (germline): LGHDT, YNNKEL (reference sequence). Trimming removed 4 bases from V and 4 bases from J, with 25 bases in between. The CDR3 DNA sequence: TGTGCCAGCAGCCCCCCCAGGGCGGGGGCCACCCCCGGAGAGACCCAGTACTTC. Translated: CASSPPRAGATPGETQYF.

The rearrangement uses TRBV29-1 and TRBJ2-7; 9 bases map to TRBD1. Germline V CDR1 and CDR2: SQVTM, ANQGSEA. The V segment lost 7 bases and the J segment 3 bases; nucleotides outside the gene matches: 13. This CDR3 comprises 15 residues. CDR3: CSAWGGTGYSYEQYF. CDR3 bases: TGCAGCGCCTGGGGCGGGACAGGGTACAGCTACGAGCAGTACTTC.

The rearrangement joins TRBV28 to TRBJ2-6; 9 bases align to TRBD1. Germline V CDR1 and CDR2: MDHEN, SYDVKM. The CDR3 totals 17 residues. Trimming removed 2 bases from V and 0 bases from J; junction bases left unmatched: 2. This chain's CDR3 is CASSLDRGTSGANVLTF. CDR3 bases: TGTGCCAGCAGTTTAGACAGGGGGACCTCTGGGGCCAACGTCCTGACTTTC. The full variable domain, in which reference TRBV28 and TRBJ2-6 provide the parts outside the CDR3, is DVKVTQSSRYLVKRTGEKVFLECVQDMDHENMFWYRQDPGLGLRLIYFSYDVKMKEKGDIPEGYSVSREKKERFSLILESASTNQTSMYLCASSLDRGTSGANVLTFGAGSRLTVL.

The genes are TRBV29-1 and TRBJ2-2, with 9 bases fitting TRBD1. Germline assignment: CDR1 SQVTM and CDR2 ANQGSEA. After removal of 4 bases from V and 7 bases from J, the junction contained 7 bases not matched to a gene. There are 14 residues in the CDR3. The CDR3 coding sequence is TGCAGCGTTGTCCCACAGGGGGCTGGCGGGGAGCTGTTTTTT. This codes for CSVVPQGAGGELFF.

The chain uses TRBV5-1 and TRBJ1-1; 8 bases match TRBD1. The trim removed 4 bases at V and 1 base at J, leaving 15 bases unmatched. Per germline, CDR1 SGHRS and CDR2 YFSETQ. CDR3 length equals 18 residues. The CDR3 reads CASSRGSQGAESNTEAFF. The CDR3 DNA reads TGCGCCAGCAGCCGAGGCTCCCAGGGGGCCGAATCGAACACTGAAGCTTTCTTT.

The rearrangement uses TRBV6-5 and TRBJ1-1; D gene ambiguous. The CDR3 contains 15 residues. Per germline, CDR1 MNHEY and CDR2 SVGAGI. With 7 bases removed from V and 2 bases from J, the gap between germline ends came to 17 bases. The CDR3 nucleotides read TGTGCCAGCACCGGCCTGGTAGGAGGCAACACTGAAGCTTTCTTT. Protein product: CASTGLVGGNTEAFF.